The clone carrying this TCR beta chain was seen only once. This sample was included in a study of PD-L1 blockade in urothelial cancer. Study background: Prior exposure to chemotherapy in patients amounted to 0 to 3 regimens received. T cell content in blood samples showed a median of about 140,000. Blood analysis took place 3 weeks (second dose) and 6 weeks after treatment start.

The time point denotes: peripheral blood 6 weeks after treatment start. Each PCR received spiked synthetic TCR analog templates. The method was immunoSEQ multiplex PCR; TCRdb's version includes in-frame clones alone and lacks a portion of them. Of about 43,000 clones in the sample, roughly four fifths were seen once. J gave up 0 bases and V 6 bases, and 12 bases lay outside the gene matches. The V gene's germline CDR1 is SNHLY and CDR2 FYNNEI. The CDR3 extends over 17 amino acids. This chain joins TRBV2 and TRBJ1-2; 8 positions match TRBD1. Sequences were derived from PBMCs, sampled around atezolizumab (anti-PD-L1) treatment. The clonotype originates from a man aged 55-75 years with urothelial cancer. CDR3 coding DNA: TGTGCCAGCAGACCCCCAGGGGGCCGAAGGGCTAACTATGGCTACACCTTC. Translated: CASRPPGGRRANYGYTF.